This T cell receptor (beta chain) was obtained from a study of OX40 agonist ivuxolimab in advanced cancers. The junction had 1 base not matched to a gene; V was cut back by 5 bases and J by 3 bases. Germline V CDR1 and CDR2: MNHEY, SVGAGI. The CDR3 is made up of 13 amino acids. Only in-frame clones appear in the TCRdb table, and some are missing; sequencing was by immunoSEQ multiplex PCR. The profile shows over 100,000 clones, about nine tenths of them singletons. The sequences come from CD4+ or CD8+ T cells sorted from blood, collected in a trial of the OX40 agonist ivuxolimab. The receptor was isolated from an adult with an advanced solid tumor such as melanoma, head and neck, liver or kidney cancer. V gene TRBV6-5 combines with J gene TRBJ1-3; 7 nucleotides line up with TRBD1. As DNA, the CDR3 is TGTGCCAGCAGTCGACAGGGTGGAAACACCATATATTTT. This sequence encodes CASSRQGGNTIYF.